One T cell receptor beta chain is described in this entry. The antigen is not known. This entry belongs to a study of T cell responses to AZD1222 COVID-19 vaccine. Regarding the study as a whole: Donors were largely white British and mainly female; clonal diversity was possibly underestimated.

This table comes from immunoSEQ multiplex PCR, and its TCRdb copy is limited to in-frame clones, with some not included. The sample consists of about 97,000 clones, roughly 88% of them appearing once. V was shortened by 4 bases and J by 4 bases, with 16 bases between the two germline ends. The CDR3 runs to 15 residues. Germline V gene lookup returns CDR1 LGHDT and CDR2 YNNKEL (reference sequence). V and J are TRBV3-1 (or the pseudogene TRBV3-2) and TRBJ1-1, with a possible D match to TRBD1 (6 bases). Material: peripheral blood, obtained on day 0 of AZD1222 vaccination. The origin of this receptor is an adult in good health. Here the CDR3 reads CASSREGGRGTEAFF. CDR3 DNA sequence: TGTGCCAGCAGCCGGGAAGGGGGTAGGGGCACTGAAGCTTTCTTT.